This TCR beta chain was documented in a study of cytomegalovirus exposure and HLA in healthy donors. Study results and caveats: The study found most TCR sequences rare, yet found some public TCRs in many donors. Cytomegalovirus-associated status was assigned to 150 or so TCR beta chains.

The PCR contained 60 Vbeta and 13 Jbeta primers. Some clones are missing from TCRdb's copy, which holds only in-frame ones; the method was immunoSEQ multiplex PCR. The sample records about 120,000 clones, roughly 75% being singletons. About this clone: Antigen: not known.

Likely unrecorded immune exposures existed in these nominally healthy donors. Trimming removed 3 bases from V and 2 bases from J; junction bases left unmatched: 2. CDR3 length: 16 amino acids. Germline V gene lookup returns CDR1 SGDLS and CDR2 YYNGEE. Sequenced material: PBMCs. This rearrangement joins TRBV9 to TRBJ2-2; 12 bases agree with TRBD2. The sequence was collected from a female donor in good health and CMV-seronegative. CDR3: CASSALAGGNTGELFF. DNA for the CDR3: TGTGCCAGCAGCGCACTAGCGGGAGGCAACACCGGGGAGCTGTTTTTT.